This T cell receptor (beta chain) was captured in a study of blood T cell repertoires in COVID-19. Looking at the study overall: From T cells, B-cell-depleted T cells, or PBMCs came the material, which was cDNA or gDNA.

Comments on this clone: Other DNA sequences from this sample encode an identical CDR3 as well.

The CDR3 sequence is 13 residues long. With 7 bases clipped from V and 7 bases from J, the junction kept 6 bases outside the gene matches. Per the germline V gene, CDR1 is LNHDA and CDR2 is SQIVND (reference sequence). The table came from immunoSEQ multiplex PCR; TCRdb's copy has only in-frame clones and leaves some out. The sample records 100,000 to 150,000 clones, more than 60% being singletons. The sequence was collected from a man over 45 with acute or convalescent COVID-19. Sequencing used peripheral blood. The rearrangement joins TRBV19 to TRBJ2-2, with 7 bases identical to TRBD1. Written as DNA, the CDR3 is TGTGCCAGTACTACACAGGGGAACGGGGAGCTGTTTTTT. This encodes CASTTQGNGELFF.